A selection of T cell receptor beta chains follows, all from one sample in a study of blood T cell repertoires in COVID-19. The repertoire was sequenced with immunoSEQ multiplex PCR; TCRdb's copy has only in-frame clones and lacks some. The sample yields 250,000 or so clones, approximately 86% seen once. Sequenced sample: peripheral blood. The receptors come from an older woman with COVID-19, enrolled during active disease. Both conserved end residues are part of each CDR3. Fields, in order: CDR3 protein, V gene, clone size, J gene, D gene. D genes are given only for firm matches. Part of the rows lack a size; the others show once, few, many or a class for expanded clones.

CASSLTGQGGQPQHF | TRBV28 | NA | TRBJ1-5 | TRBD1
CASSPLAGRQTDTQYF | TRBV19 | NA | TRBJ2-3 | TRBD2
CASSPFGQGANGRLNQPQHF | TRBV28 | NA | TRBJ1-5 | TRBD1
CASSQDREEHEQFF | TRBV4-2 | NA | TRBJ2-1 | NA
CASSPRQNLNTEAFF | TRBV18 | NA | TRBJ1-1 | NA
CASSKLERDWAREQFF | TRBV19 | NA | TRBJ2-1 | TRBD2
CASSLASLAGGSDTQYF | TRBV7-9 | once | TRBJ2-3 | TRBD2
CASSQINYGYTF | TRBV28 | once | TRBJ1-2 | NA
CASCPQDNTSEQYF | TRBV28 | NA | TRBJ2-7 | NA
CASSRGASYEQYF | TRBV7-3 | NA | TRBJ2-7 | NA
CASSFPSGRSTGELFF | TRBV7-8 | NA | TRBJ2-2 | TRBD2
CASSQDGRGTGELFF | TRBV3-1/TRBV3-2 | NA | TRBJ2-2 | NA
CASGREAPDTQYF | TRBV6-5 | NA | TRBJ2-3 | TRBD2
CSASRGRVNEQFF | TRBV20-1 | NA | TRBJ2-1 | NA
CASHWGQSNMNTEAFF | TRBV19 | NA | TRBJ1-1 | TRBD1
CASKMTSGSSYNEQFF | TRBV19 | NA | TRBJ2-1 | TRBD2
CATSRGRETQYF | TRBV15 | NA | TRBJ2-5 | NA
CASTTIGGISGYTF | TRBV28 | NA | TRBJ1-2 | NA
CASSRGQGSGQPQHF | TRBV28 | few | TRBJ1-5 | TRBD1
CASRRTGGSNEQFF | TRBV2 | few | TRBJ2-1 | TRBD1
CASSTSGYSNQPQHF | TRBV28 | NA | TRBJ1-5 | NA
CASSRYSGGSTDTQYF | TRBV5-4 | NA | TRBJ2-3 | TRBD2
CASSQKTGLASGDTQYF | TRBV4-3 | NA | TRBJ2-3 | TRBD2
CSVEWTAEAFF | TRBV29-1 | NA | TRBJ1-1 | NA
CASSDRRVYNEQFF | TRBV2 | NA | TRBJ2-1 | NA
CASSIFGTSGNNEQFF | TRBV19 | NA | TRBJ2-1 | TRBD2
CATSRSGGDQETQYF | TRBV15 | NA | TRBJ2-5 | TRBD2
CASRDGQGRPNEKLFF | TRBV5-1 | NA | TRBJ1-4 | TRBD1
CASSLVPGTGLGYTF | TRBV27 | NA | TRBJ1-2 | TRBD1
CASSPHRAFNSPLHF | TRBV27 | NA | TRBJ1-6 | NA
CASRRPGQGNEKLFF | TRBV2 | NA | TRBJ1-4 | TRBD1
CASSTRTGGRNQPQHF | TRBV19 | once | TRBJ1-5 | TRBD1
CAWSKDRLSGGYTF | TRBV30 | NA | TRBJ1-2 | TRBD1
CATSRDLRENGELFF | TRBV15 | NA | TRBJ2-2 | NA
CASSPGQGAQSGELFF | TRBV11-2 | NA | TRBJ2-2 | TRBD1
CASSPLKVSGNEQFF | TRBV18 | NA | TRBJ2-1 | TRBD2
CATSRAPGIAGGETQYF | TRBV15 | NA | TRBJ2-5 | TRBD2
CASSHHPERAGYGYTF | TRBV3-1/TRBV3-2 | once | TRBJ1-2 | NA
CASSRRSGSSYNEQFF | TRBV3-1/TRBV3-2 | NA | TRBJ2-1 | TRBD2
CASSLSQSYNEQFF | TRBV5-1 | NA | TRBJ2-1 | NA
CASSLGQGKKKLFF | TRBV7-2 | NA | TRBJ1-4 | NA
CASSLPTQGLTNEQFF | TRBV27 | NA | TRBJ2-1 | TRBD1